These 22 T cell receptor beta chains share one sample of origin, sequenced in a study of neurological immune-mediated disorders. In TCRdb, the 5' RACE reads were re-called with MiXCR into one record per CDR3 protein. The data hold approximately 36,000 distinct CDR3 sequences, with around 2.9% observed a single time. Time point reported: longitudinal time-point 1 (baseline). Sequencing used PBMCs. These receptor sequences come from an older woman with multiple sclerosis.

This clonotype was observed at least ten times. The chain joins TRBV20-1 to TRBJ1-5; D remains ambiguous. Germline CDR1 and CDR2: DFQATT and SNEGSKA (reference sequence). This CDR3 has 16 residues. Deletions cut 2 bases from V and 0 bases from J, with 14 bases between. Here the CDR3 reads CSARKPGTGSNQPQHF. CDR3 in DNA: TGCAGTGCTAGAAAACCGGGTACGGGTAGCAATCAGCCCCAGCATTTT.

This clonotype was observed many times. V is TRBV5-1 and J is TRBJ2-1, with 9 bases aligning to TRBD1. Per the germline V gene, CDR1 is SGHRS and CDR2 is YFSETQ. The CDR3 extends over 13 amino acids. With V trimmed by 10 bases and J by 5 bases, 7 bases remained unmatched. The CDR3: CAGGTGRNNEQFF. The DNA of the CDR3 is TGCGCCGGAGGGACAGGGCGCAACAATGAGCAGTTCTTC.

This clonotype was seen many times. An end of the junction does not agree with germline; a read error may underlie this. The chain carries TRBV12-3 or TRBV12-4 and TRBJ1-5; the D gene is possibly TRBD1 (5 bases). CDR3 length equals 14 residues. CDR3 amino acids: CASSLALGAQPQHF. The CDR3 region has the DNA TGTGCCAGCAGCTTAGCGTTAGGGGCTCAGCCCCAGCATTTT.

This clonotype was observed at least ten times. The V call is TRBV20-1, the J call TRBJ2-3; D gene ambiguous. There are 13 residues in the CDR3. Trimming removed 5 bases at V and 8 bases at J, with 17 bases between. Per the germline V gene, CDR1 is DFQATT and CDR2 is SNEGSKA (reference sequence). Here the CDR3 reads CSAGWTLSGTQYF. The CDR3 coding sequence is TGCAGTGCTGGATGGACCCTTTCGGGTACGCAGTATTTT.

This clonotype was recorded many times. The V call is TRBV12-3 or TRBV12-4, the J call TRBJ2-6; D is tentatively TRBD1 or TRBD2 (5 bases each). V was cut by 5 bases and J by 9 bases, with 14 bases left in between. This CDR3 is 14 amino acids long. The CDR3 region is CASSPLGAGNVLTF. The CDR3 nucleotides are TGTGCCAGCAGTCCCCTCGGGGCAGGCAACGTCCTGACTTTC.

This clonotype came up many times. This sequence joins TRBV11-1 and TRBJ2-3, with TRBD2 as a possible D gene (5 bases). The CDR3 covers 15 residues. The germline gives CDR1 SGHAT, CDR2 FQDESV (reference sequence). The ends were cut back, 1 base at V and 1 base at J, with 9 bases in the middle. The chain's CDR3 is CASSLDPGGTDTQYF. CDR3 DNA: TGTGCCAGCAGCTTAGACCCCGGGGGCACAGATACGCAGTATTTT. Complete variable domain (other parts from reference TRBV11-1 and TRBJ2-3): EAEVAQSPRYKITEKSQAVAFWCDPISGHATLYWYRQILGQGPELLVQFQDESVVDDSQLPKDRFSAERLKGVDSTLKIQPAELGDSAMYLCASSLDPGGTDTQYFGPGTRLTVL.

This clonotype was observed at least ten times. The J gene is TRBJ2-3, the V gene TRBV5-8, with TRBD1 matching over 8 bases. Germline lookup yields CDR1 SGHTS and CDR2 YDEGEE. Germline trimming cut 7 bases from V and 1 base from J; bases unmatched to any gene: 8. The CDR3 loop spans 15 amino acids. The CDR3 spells CASLQGQGGTDTQYF. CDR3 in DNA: TGTGCCAGCTTACAAGGACAGGGTGGCACAGATACGCAGTATTTT.

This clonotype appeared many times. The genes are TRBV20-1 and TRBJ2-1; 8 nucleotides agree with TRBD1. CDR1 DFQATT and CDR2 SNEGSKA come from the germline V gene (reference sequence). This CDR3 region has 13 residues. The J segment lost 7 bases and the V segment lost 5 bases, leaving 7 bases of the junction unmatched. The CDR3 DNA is TGCAGTGCTCAGGGGGCAGGCCTTAATGAGCAGTTCTTC. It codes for CSAQGAGLNEQFF.

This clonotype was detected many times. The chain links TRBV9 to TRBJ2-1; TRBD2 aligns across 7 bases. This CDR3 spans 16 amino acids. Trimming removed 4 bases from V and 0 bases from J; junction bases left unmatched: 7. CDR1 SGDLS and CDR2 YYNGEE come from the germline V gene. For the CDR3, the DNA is TGTGCCAGCAGCTCAAGGGGAGGGAGCTCCTACAATGAGCAGTTCTTC. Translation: CASSSRGGSSYNEQFF.

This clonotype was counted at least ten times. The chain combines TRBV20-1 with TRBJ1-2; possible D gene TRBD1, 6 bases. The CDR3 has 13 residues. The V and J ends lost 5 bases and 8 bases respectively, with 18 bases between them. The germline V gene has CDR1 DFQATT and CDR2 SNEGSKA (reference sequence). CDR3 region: CSASDSARRGYTF. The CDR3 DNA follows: TGCAGTGCTTCGGACAGTGCTAGGCGAGGCTACACCTTC.

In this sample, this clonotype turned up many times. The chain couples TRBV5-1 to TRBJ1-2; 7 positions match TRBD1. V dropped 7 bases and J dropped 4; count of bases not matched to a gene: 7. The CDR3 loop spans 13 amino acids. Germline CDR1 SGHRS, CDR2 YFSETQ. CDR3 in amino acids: CASHRGGFYGYTF. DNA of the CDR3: TGCGCCAGCCACAGGGGAGGGTTCTATGGCTACACCTTC. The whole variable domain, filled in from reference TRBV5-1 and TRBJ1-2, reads KAGVTQTPRYLIKTRGQQVTLSCSPISGHRSVSWYQQTPGQGLQFLFEYFSETQRNKGNFPGRFSGRQFSNSRSEMNVSTLELGDSALYLCASHRGGFYGYTFGSGTRLTVV.

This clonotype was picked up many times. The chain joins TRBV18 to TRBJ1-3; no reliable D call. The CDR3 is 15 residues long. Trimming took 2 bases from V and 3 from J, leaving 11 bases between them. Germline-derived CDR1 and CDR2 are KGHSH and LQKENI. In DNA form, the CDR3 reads TGTGCCAGCTCACCAGGGCCTTCCAATGGAAACACCATATATTTT. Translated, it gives CASSPGPSNGNTIYF.

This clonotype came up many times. In nucleotides, the CDR3 is TGCAGTGCTGGACAGGGGGGGGACTACGAGCAGTACTTC. It is translated as CSAGQGGDYEQYF. The chain employs TRBV20-1 and TRBJ2-7; 10 bases fit TRBD1. Germline V CDR1 and CDR2: DFQATT, SNEGSKA (reference sequence). V lost 5 bases, J lost 3 bases, and 4 bases stayed unmatched. The CDR3 loop spans 13 amino acids.

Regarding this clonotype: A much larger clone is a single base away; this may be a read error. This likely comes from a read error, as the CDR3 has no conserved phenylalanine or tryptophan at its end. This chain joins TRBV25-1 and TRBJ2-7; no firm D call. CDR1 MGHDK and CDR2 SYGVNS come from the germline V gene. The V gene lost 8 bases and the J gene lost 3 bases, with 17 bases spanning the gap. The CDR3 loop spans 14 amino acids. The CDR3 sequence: CASADNTLSYEQYC. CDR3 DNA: TGTGCCAGCGCCGATAATACACTGAGCTACGAGCAGTACTGC.

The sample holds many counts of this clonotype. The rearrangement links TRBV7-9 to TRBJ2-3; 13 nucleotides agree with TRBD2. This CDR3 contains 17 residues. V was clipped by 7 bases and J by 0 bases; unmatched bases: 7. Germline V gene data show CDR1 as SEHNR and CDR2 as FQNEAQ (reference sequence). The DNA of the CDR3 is TGTGCCAGCACCAGGACTAGCGGGGGCCTTAGCACAGATACGCAGTATTTT. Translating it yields CASTRTSGGLSTDTQYF. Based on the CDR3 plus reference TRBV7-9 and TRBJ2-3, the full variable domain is DTGVSQNPRHKITKRGQNVTFRCDPISEHNRLYWYRQTLGQGPEFLTYFQNEAQLEKSRLLSDRFSAERPKGSFSTLEIQRTEQGDSAMYLCASTRTSGGLSTDTQYFGPGTRLTVL.

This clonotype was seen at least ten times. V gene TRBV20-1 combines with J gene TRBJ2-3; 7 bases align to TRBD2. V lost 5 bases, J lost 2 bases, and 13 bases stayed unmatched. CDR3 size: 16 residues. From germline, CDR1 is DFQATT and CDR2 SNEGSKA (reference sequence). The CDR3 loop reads CSALARGWTFTDTQYF. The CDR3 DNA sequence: TGCAGTGCTCTTGCGCGGGGGTGGACGTTCACAGATACGCAGTATTTT.

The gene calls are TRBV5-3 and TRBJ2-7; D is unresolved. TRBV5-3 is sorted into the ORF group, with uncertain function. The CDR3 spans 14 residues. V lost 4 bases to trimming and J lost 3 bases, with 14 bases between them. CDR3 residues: CARSLLGSHYEQYF. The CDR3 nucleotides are TGTGCCAGAAGCCTCCTCGGAAGTCACTACGAGCAGTACTTC.

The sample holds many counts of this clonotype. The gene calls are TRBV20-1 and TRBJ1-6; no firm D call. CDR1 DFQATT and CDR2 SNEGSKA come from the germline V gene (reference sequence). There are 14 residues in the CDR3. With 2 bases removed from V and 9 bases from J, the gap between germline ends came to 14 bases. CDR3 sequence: CSARPVGLVSPLHF. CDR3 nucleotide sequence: TGCAGTGCTAGACCGGTCGGGTTAGTTTCACCCCTCCACTTT.

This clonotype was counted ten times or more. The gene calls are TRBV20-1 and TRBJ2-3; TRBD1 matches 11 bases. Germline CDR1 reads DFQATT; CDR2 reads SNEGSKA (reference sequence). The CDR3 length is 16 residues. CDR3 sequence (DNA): TGCAGGGGGAACCCCGGGACAGGGGGTTACACAGATACGCAGTATTTT. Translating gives CRGNPGTGGYTDTQYF.

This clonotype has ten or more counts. The CDR3 region is CASSPGTANTGELFF. As DNA, the CDR3 is TGCGCCAGCAGCCCCGGGACAGCGAACACCGGGGAGCTGTTTTTT. This chain links TRBV5-1 with TRBJ2-2; 7 bases agree with TRBD1. After removal of 4 bases from V and 0 bases from J, the junction contained 3 bases not matched to a gene. CDR1 and CDR2 (germline): SGHRS, YFSETQ. The CDR3 spans 15 residues.

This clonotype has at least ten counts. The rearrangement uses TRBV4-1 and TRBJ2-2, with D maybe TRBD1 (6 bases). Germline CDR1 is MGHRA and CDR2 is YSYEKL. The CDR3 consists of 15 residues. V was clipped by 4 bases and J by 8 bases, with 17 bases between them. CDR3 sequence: CASSPWTAYGGELFF. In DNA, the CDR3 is TGCGCCAGCAGCCCGTGGACAGCTTATGGAGGGGAGCTGTTTTTT.

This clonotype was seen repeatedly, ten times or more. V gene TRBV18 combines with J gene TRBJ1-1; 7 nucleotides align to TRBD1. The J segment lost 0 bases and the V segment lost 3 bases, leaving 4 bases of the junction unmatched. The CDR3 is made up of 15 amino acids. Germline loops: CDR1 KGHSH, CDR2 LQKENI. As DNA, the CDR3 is TGTGCCAGCTCACCGGACAGGACGTTGAACACTGAAGCTTTCTTT. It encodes CASSPDRTLNTEAFF.